A selection of T cell receptor beta chains follows, all from one sample in a study of blood T cells in healthy people across ages. TCRdb re-derived calls from the 5' RACE reads in MiXCR, one entry per CDR3 protein. The profile shows roughly 790,000 distinct CDR3 sequences, around 46% of them singletons. Sequenced input: blood. The receptors stem from a woman in her fifties or sixties in good health. Each CDR3 is given without its conserved first and last residue. The order of the fields is V gene, J gene, CDR3 protein.

TRBV11-2,TRBJ2-7,ASSLVKTGTHTYEQY
TRBV28,TRBJ1-1,ASSWSLEAF
TRBV24-1,TRBJ2-3,ATSETTGFSTDTQY
TRBV27,TRBJ2-1,ASSQGGNCNEQF
TRBV3-1,TRBJ2-3,ASSQEGSRTDTQY
TRBV9,TRBJ1-4,ASSVGDLNEKLF
TRBV12-3/TRBV12-4,TRBJ2-5,ASSPPGGIQETQY
TRBV24-1,TRBJ2-1,ATSDWPQYNEQF
TRBV6-6,TRBJ1-5,ASSPVHRGSTQPQH
TRBV20-1,TRBJ2-7,SATDLTAYYEQY
TRBV4-3,TRBJ1-1,ASSQDRYRDTEAF
TRBV29-1,.,SANRQGVPNEQY